One and the same sample provided the 8 T cell receptor beta chains below, sequenced in a study of CD8 T cells in Susac syndrome. When the RNA was reverse transcribed, random hexamers were used with an input of about 0.45 to 1 ug. TCRdb called the immunoSEQ multiplex PCR reads again in MiXCR, with one record for every CDR3 protein. The sample consists of 140,000 to 150,000 distinct CDR3 sequences, more than 90% of them appearing once. Source material: CD4+ T cells from PBMCs. The origin of the receptors is a human donor with Susac syndrome.

The table lists this clonotype with a count of one. One junction end disagrees with the germline gene, perhaps due to a read error. This chain's CDR3 is CASSLDTRNQPRHF. The CDR3 DNA sequence: TGTGCCAGCAGTTTAGACACGAGGAATCAGCCCCGGCATTTT. This chain uses TRBV12-3 or TRBV12-4 with TRBJ1-5; no reliable D call. The CDR3 extends over 14 amino acids.

This chain uses TRBV2 with TRBJ1-5, with D perhaps TRBD1 (6 bases). CDR1 and CDR2 from the germline V gene are SNHLY and FYNNEI. The CDR3 consists of 15 residues. The V gene lost 6 bases and the J gene lost 3 bases, with 15 bases spanning the gap. For the CDR3, the DNA is TGTGCCAGCAGGGGGATAGGGGGTAACAATCAGCCCCAGCATTTT. Amino acid sequence: CASRGIGGNNQPQHF. The full variable domain, in which reference TRBV2 and TRBJ1-5 provide the parts outside the CDR3, is EPEVTQTPSHQVTQMGQEVILRCVPISNHLYFYWYRQILGQKVEFLVSFYNNEISEKSEIFDDQFSVERPDGSNFTLKIRSTKLEDSAMYFCASRGIGGNNQPQHFGDGTRLSIL.

The chain is built from TRBV24-1 and TRBJ1-2; 8 bases map to TRBD1. V was pared by 9 bases and J by 8 bases, with 7 bases of the junction left unmatched. Germline V lookup: CDR1 KGHDR, CDR2 SFDVKD. The length of the CDR3 is 12 residues. CDR3 bases: TGTGCCACCCAAGGACAGGGCGGAGGCTACACCTTC. This codes for CATQGQGGGYTF.

The rearrangement uses TRBV3-1 and TRBJ2-2; the D is unclear. This CDR3 contains 14 residues. Trimming took off 6 bases at V and 0 bases at J, with 8 bases between the two ends. Germline V gene data show CDR1 as LGHDT and CDR2 as YNNKEL (reference sequence). The CDR3 region has the DNA TGTGCCAGCAGTAGGACGTCGAACACCGGGGAGCTGTTTTTT. Amino acids: CASSRTSNTGELFF.

The gene calls are TRBV20-1 and TRBJ2-2, with 7 bases aligning to TRBD1. Germline lookup yields CDR1 DFQATT and CDR2 SNEGSKA (reference sequence). Losses at the gene ends were 6 bases for V and 1 base for J; bases not matched to a gene: 5. This CDR3 contains 14 residues. Written as DNA, the CDR3 is TGCAGTGCCGCGACAGGGAAGAACACCGGGGAGCTGTTTTTT. This codes for CSAATGKNTGELFF.

This clonotype was seen once. The gene calls are TRBV29-1 and TRBJ2-7, with a possible D match to TRBD2 (7 bases). Germline CDR1 and CDR2: SQVTM and ANQGSEA. This CDR3 has 13 amino acids. Trimming removed 6 bases at V and 3 bases at J, with 15 bases between. The chain's CDR3 is CSVDGGPYYEQYF. The CDR3 nucleotides read TGCAGCGTCGACGGGGGGCCGTACTACGAGCAGTACTTC.

V is TRBV25-1 and J is TRBJ1-2; D is ambiguous. V was clipped by 4 bases and J by 8 bases, with 11 bases between them. This CDR3 spans 12 amino acids. Germline V gene lookup returns CDR1 MGHDK and CDR2 SYGVNS. CDR3 sequence: CASSVLVRGYTF. Here the CDR3 DNA reads TGTGCCAGCAGTGTTTTGGTTCGGGGCTACACCTTC.

This chain uses TRBV7-2 with TRBJ1-5; D gene uncertain. The germline CDR1 and CDR2 sequences are SGHTA and FQGNSA. Trimming removed 5 bases at V and 9 bases at J, with 20 bases between. This CDR3 is 15 amino acids long. The CDR3: CASSHEGSQPRPQHF. For the CDR3, the DNA is TGTGCCAGCAGCCACGAGGGAAGTCAGCCCCGGCCCCAGCATTTT.